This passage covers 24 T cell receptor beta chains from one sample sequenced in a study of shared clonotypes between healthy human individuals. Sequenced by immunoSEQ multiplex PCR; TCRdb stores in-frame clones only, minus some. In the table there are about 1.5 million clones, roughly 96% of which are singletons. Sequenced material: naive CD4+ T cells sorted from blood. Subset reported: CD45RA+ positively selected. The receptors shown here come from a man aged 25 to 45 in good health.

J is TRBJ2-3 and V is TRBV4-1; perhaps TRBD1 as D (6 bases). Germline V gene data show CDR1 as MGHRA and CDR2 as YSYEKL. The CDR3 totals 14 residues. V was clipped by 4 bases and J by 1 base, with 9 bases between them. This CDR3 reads CASSLKGGTDTQYF. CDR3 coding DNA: TGCGCCAGCAGCCTTAAGGGGGGCACAGATACGCAGTATTTT.

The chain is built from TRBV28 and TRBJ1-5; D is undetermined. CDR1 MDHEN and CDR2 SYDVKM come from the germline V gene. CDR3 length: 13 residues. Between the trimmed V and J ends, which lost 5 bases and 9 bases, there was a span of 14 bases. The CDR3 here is CASSPDKARPQHF. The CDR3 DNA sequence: TGTGCCAGCAGTCCTGATAAGGCGAGGCCCCAGCATTTT.

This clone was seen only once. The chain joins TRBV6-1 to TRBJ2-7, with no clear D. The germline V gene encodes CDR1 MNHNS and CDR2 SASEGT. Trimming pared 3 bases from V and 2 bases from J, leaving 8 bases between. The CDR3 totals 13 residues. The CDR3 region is CASSEAVTYEQYF. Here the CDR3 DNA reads TGTGCCAGCAGTGAGGCGGTAACCTACGAGCAGTACTTC.

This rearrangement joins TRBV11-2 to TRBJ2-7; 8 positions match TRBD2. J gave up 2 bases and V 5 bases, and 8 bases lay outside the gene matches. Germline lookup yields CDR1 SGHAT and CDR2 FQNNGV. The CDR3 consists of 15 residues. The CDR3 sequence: CASSPSVGRAYEQYF. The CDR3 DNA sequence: TGTGCCAGCAGCCCGTCGGTCGGGAGGGCCTACGAGCAGTACTTC.

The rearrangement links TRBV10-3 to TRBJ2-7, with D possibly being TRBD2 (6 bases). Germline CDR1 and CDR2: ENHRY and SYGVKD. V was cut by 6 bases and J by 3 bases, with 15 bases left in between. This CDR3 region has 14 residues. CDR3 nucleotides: TGTGCCATCAGCGGGAGTAGGACGAGCTACGAGCAGTACTTC. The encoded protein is CAISGSRTSYEQYF.

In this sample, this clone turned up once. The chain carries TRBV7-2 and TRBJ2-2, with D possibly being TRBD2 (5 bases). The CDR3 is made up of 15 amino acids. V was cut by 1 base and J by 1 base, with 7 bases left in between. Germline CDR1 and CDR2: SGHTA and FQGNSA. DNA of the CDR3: TGTGCCAGCAGCTTAGAGAGCGGGAACACCGGGGAGCTGTTTTTT. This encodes CASSLESGNTGELFF.

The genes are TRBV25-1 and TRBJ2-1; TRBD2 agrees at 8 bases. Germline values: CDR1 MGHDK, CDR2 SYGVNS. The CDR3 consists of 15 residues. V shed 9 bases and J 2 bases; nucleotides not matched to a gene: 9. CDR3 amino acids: CASESSGRAYNEQFF. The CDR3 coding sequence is TGTGCCAGTGAATCTAGCGGGCGGGCCTACAATGAGCAGTTCTTC.

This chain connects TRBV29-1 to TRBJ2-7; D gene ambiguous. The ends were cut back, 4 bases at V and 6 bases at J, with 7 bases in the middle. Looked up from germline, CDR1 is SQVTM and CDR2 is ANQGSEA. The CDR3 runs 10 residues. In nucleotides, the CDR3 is TGCAGCGTTGTCGCAGGCGAGCAGTACTTC. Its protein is CSVVAGEQYF.

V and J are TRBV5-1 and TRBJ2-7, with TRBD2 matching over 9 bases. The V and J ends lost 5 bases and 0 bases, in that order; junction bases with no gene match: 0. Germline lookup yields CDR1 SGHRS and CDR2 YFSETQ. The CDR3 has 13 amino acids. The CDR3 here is CASRLAGSYEQYF. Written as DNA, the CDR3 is TGCGCCAGCAGACTAGCGGGCTCCTACGAGCAGTACTTC.

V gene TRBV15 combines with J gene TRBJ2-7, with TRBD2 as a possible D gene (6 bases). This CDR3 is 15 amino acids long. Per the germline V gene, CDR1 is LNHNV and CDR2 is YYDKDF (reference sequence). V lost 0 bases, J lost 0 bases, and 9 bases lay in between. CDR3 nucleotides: TGTGCCACCAGCAGAGATGCGGGAACCTCCTACGAGCAGTACTTC. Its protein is CATSRDAGTSYEQYF.

The CDR3 region has the DNA TGTGCCAGCAGCTTTGAGCCGGGACAGGGGTTAGCCGGGGAGCTGTTTTTT. Translation gives CASSFEPGQGLAGELFF. The chain joins TRBV7-2 to TRBJ2-2, with 10 nucleotides matching TRBD1. With V trimmed by 3 bases and J by 6 bases, 10 bases remained unmatched. The CDR3 is made up of 17 amino acids. CDR1 and CDR2 (germline): SGHTA, FQGNSA. The full variable domain, its missing parts supplied by reference TRBV7-2 and TRBJ2-2, is GAGVSQSPSNKVTEKGKDVELRCDPISGHTALYWYRQSLGQGLEFLIYFQGNSAPDKSGLPSDRFSAERTGGSVSTLTIQRTQQEDSAVYLCASSFEPGQGLAGELFFGEGSRLTVL.

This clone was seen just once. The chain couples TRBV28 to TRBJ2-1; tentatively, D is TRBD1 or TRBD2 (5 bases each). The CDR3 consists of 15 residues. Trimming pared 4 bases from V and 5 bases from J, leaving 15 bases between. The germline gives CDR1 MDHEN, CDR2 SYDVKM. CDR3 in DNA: TGTGCCAGCAGTTCTCAGGGAGAAAACCACAATGAGCAGTTCTTC. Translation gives CASSSQGENHNEQFF.

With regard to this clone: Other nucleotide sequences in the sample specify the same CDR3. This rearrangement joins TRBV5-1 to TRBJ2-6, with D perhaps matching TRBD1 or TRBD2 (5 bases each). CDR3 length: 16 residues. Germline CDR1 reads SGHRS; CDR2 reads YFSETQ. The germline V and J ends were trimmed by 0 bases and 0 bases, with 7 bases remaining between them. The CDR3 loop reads CASSLVGGSGANVLTF. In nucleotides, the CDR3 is TGCGCCAGCAGCTTGGTTGGGGGCTCTGGGGCCAACGTCCTGACTTTC.

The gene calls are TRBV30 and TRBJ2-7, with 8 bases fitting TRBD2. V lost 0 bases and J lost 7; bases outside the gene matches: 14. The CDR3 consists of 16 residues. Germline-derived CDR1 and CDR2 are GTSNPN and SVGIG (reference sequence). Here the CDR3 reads CAWSVQFQREYYEQYF. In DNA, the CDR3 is TGTGCCTGGAGTGTACAATTCCAGCGGGAGTATTATGAGCAGTACTTC.

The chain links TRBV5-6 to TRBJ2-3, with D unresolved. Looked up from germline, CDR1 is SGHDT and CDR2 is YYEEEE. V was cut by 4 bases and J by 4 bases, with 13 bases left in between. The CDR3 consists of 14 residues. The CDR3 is CASSQIQIPDTQYF. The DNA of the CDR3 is TGTGCCAGCAGCCAAATACAGATCCCAGATACGCAGTATTTT.

The CDR3 nucleotides are TGTGCCATCAGTGGAGACGGCAATCAGCCCCAGCATTTT. Translation gives CAISGDGNQPQHF. The chain is built from TRBV10-3 and TRBJ1-5; D not certain. The CDR3 is 13 residues long. Germline CDR1 and CDR2: ENHRY and SYGVKD. Trimming removed 4 bases at V and 2 bases at J, with 6 bases between.

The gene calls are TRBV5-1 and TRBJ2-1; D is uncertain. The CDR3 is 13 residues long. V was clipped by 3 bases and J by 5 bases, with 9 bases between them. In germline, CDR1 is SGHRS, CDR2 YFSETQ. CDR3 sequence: CASSSPADNEQFF. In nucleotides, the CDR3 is TGCGCCAGCAGCTCCCCGGCGGACAATGAGCAGTTCTTC.

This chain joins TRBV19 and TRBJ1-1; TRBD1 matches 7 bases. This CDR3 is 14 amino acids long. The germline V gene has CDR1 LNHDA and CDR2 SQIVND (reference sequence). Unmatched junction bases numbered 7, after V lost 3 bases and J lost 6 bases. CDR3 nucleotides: TGTGCCAGTAGTATGAGACAGGGTATATCTGAAGCTTTCTTT. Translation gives CASSMRQGISEAFF.

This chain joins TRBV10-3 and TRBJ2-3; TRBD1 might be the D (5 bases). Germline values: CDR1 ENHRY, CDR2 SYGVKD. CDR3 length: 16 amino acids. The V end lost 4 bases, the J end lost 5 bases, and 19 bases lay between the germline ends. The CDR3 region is CAISGSRASSIDTQYF. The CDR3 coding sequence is TGTGCCATCAGTGGGAGCAGGGCGAGTAGTATAGATACGCAGTATTTT.

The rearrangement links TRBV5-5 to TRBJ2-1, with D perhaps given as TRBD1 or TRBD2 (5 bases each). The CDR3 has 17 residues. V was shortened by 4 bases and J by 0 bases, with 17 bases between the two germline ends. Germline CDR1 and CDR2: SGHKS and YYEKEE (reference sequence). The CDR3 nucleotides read TGTGCCAGCAGCGAACCCTCAGGGAGCTACTCCTACAATGAGCAGTTCTTC. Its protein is CASSEPSGSYSYNEQFF.

CDR3 loop: CASSLSQEPQYF. The CDR3, as DNA: TGTGCCAGCAGTTTATCGCAGGAACCCCAGTACTTC. The chain recombines TRBV27 with TRBJ2-5; D gene ambiguous. V dropped 0 bases and J dropped 9 bases, with 8 bases sitting between them. Germline CDR1 MNHEY, CDR2 SMNVEV (reference sequence). This CDR3 has 12 amino acids.

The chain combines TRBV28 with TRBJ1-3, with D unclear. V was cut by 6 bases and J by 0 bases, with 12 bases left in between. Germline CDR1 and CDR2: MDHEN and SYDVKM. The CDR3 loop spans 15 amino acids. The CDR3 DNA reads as TGTGCCAGCAGAGCGGAGACCCCCTCTGGAAACACCATATATTTT. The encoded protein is CASRAETPSGNTIYF.

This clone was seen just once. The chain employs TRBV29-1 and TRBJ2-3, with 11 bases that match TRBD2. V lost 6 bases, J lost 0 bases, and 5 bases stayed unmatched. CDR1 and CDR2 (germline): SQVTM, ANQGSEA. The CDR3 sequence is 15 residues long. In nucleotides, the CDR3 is TGCAGCGTACTGACTAGCGGGACTAGCACAGATACGCAGTATTTT. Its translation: CSVLTSGTSTDTQYF.

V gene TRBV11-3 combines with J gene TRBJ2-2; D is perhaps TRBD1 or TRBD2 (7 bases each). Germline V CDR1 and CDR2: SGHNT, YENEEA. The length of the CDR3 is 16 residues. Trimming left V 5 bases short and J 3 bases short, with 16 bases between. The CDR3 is CASSRGDSPDTGELFF. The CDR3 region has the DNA TGTGCCAGCAGCCGGGGGGACAGCCCGGACACCGGGGAGCTGTTTTTT.